Below are 19 T cell receptor beta chains sequenced from a single sample in a study of beta chain features in type 1 diabetes. Whole-study results and caveats: In all four CD4+ subsets, TCRB CDR3 length was significantly, moderately reduced in type 1 diabetes.

Reverse transcription of all isolated RNA meant that expressed TCRB transcripts were sequenced. This table comes from immunoSEQ multiplex PCR, and its TCRdb copy is limited to in-frame clones, with some not included. The sample consists of roughly 340,000 clones, approximately 13% of them appearing once. What these receptors recognize is not known. Sequenced input: naive CD4+ T cells from blood. The receptors originated from a woman aged 18-35 years with type 1 diabetes.

This sequence joins TRBV7-2 and TRBJ2-7; D gene ambiguous. CDR3 length: 13 amino acids. CDR1 and CDR2 (germline): SGHTA, FQGNSA. V lost 2 bases and J lost 6, with 11 bases in between. DNA of the CDR3: TGTGCCAGCAGCTTATCCCCTTGGGGCGAGCAGTACGTC. This gives the protein CASSLSPWGEQYV.

This clone was recorded a few times. The rearrangement links TRBV27 to TRBJ2-1, with 16 bases fitting TRBD2. Germline V gene lookup returns CDR1 MNHEY and CDR2 SMNVEV (reference sequence). There are 15 residues in the CDR3. Trimming took 6 bases from V and 12 from J; bases not matched to a gene: 8. The CDR3 DNA reads TGTGCCAGCAGCCCTGGGACTAGCGGGAGGGGGGGGCAGTTCTTC. Translation: CASSPGTSGRGGQFF.

This clone was detected a few times. The rearrangement links TRBV7-9 to TRBJ2-5, with D uncertain. Per germline, CDR1 SEHNR and CDR2 FQNEAQ (reference sequence). This CDR3 is 15 amino acids long. With 1 base removed from V and 3 bases from J, the gap between germline ends came to 12 bases. Here the CDR3 reads CASSLVGQAEETQYF. CDR3 DNA: TGTGCCAGCAGCTTAGTGGGCCAGGCCGAAGAGACCCAGTACTTC.

J is TRBJ2-5 and V is TRBV9; D perhaps matches TRBD2 (6 bases). The V gene lost 4 bases and the J gene lost 0 bases, with 19 bases spanning the gap. Germline values: CDR1 SGDLS, CDR2 YYNGEE. The CDR3 length is 17 residues. DNA for the CDR3: TGTGCCAGCAGCCCGAGGCGGGGCAGAGAGTACCAAGAGACCCAGTACTTC. Translation: CASSPRRGREYQETQYF.

The chain uses TRBV18 and TRBJ2-7, with TRBD1 matching 7 bases. The CDR3 runs 16 residues. V lost 0 bases, J lost 3 bases, and 8 bases stayed unmatched. In germline, CDR1 is KGHSH, CDR2 LQKENI. CDR3 nucleotide sequence: TGTGCCAGCTCACCACCGGGGGCGACAGGGCTCTACGAGCAGTACGTC. Translating it yields CASSPPGATGLYEQYV.

The chain uses TRBV5-1 and TRBJ2-2; 8 nucleotides align to TRBD1. Losses at the gene ends were 0 bases for V and 4 bases for J; bases not matched to a gene: 8. The CDR3 runs to 17 residues. CDR1 SGHRS and CDR2 YFSETQ come from the germline V gene. CDR3 sequence: CASSLVTGAPSTGELFF. CDR3 bases: TGCGCCAGCAGCTTGGTGACAGGGGCACCGAGCACCGGGGAGCTGTTTTTT.

The genes are TRBV7-9 and TRBJ2-7, with D perhaps TRBD2 (5 bases). V was cut by 4 bases and J by 0 bases, with 22 bases left in between. This CDR3 has 18 amino acids. Germline CDR1 SEHNR, CDR2 FQNEAQ (reference sequence). CDR3 in amino acids: CASSSHRWETPFSYEQYV. Here the CDR3 DNA reads TGTGCCAGCAGCTCCCACCGGTGGGAGACTCCCTTCTCCTACGAGCAGTACGTC.

The table lists this clone with a few counts. This chain uses TRBV7-9 with TRBJ2-1; D is undetermined. CDR3 length: 12 amino acids. The germline V and J ends were trimmed by 1 base and 10 bases, with 8 bases remaining between them. Germline V lookup: CDR1 SEHNR, CDR2 FQNEAQ (reference sequence). For the CDR3, the DNA is TGTGCCAGCAGCTTAGAATCCGGGGAGCAGTTCTTC. This translates into CASSLESGEQFF. The variable domain in full, completed from reference TRBV7-9 and TRBJ2-1, reads DTGVSQNPRHKITKRGQNVTFRCDPISEHNRLYWYRQTLGQGPEFLTYFQNEAQLEKSRLLSDRFSAERPKGSFSTLEIQRTEQGDSAMYLCASSLESGEQFFGPGTRLTVL.

V is TRBV12-5 and J is TRBJ1-1; 8 bases match TRBD1. The V segment lost 1 base and the J segment 9 bases; nucleotides outside the gene matches: 4. Germline assignment: CDR1 LGHNT and CDR2 FRNRAP. The CDR3 length is 13 residues. This CDR3 is CASGLGTGSQAFF. As DNA, the CDR3 is TGTGCTAGTGGTTTGGGGACAGGGTCTCAAGCTTTCTTT.

This clone occurred a few times. The J gene is TRBJ1-1, the V gene TRBV9; a possible D gene is TRBD1 (6 bases). V was pared by 3 bases and J by 4 bases, with 16 bases between. CDR1 is SGDLS, CDR2 YYNGEE, per germline. This CDR3 contains 15 residues. The CDR3 reads CASSAGQRGSTEAFF. The CDR3 DNA sequence: TGTGCCAGCAGCGCCGGACAGAGGGGAAGCACTGAAGCTTTCTTT.

This clone was observed a handful of times. This rearrangement joins TRBV30 to TRBJ2-1; perhaps TRBD1 as D (6 bases). The CDR3 runs 14 residues. The V end was cut by 4 bases, the J end by 0 bases, with 10 bases between. Germline CDR1 and CDR2: GTSNPN and SVGIG (reference sequence). CDR3 in amino acids: CAWTPDSSYNEQFF. CDR3 DNA sequence: TGTGCCTGGACCCCGGACAGCTCCTACAATGAGCAGTTCTTC.

This clone has a handful of counts. The V call is TRBV5-1, the J call TRBJ2-1; D is ambiguous. Germline lookup yields CDR1 SGHRS and CDR2 YFSETQ. The CDR3 extends over 16 amino acids. V lost 2 bases, J lost 8 bases, and 20 bases lay in between. The CDR3: CASSFRPAAVWDEQFF. The CDR3 nucleotides read TGCGCCAGCAGCTTTCGACCGGCGGCCGTGTGGGATGAGCAGTTCTTC.

This clone was observed a handful of times. The chain has TRBV2 and TRBJ2-5; 9 bases fit TRBD1. This CDR3 is 15 amino acids long. V lost 4 bases and J lost 5; bases outside the gene matches: 8. Germline lookup yields CDR1 SNHLY and CDR2 FYNNEI. The CDR3 bases are TGTGCCAGCAGTGCCCTTACAGGGGGCTTTGAGACCCAGTACTTC. Its translation is CASSALTGGFETQYF.

The chain recombines TRBV29-1 with TRBJ2-3, with D perhaps TRBD1 (5 bases). The germline CDR1 and CDR2 sequences are SQVTM and ANQGSEA. The V and J ends lost 4 bases and 5 bases respectively, with 10 bases between them. The CDR3 consists of 12 residues. CDR3 loop: CSVVRGGDTQYF. The DNA of the CDR3 is TGCAGCGTTGTAAGGGGTGGAGATACGCAGTATTTT.

CDR3 protein: CASSLVSGGRFGNEQFF. In nucleotides, the CDR3 is TGTGCCAGCAGCTTGGTTTCAGGGGGGAGGTTCGGAAATGAGCAGTTCTTC. The chain links TRBV5-4 to TRBJ2-1; D perhaps matches TRBD1 (7 bases). Germline CDR1 is SGHNT and CDR2 is YYREEE (reference sequence). The CDR3 is 17 residues long. V lost 0 bases and J lost 7, with 20 bases in between.

The J gene is TRBJ2-1, the V gene TRBV4-1; the D is unclear. CDR1 is MGHRA and CDR2 is YSYEKL in the germline V gene. With 1 base removed from V and 14 bases from J, the gap between germline ends came to 9 bases. The CDR3 extends over 11 amino acids. Here the CDR3 reads CASSQARLKFF. CDR3 DNA sequence: TGCGCCAGCAGCCAAGCTAGACTTAAGTTCTTC.

The chain joins TRBV2 to TRBJ1-5; weak D call: TRBD1 (5 bases). With 10 bases removed from V and 4 bases from J, the gap between germline ends came to 20 bases. The CDR3 totals 15 residues. The germline gives CDR1 SNHLY, CDR2 FYNNEI. The CDR3 DNA is TGTGCCACCACACGCGACGCGGGGGGGAATCAGCCCCAGCATTTT. Protein sequence: CATTRDAGGNQPQHF.

V gene TRBV18 combines with J gene TRBJ2-5; no clear D. CDR1 is KGHSH and CDR2 is LQKENI in the germline V gene. V was shortened by 1 base and J by 2 bases, with 11 bases between the two germline ends. CDR3 size: 15 residues. Here the CDR3 reads CASSPRVNLQETQYF. The CDR3 DNA reads TGTGCCAGCTCACCACGAGTTAACCTGCAAGAGACCCAGTACTTC.

This clone has only a few counts. This chain joins TRBV4-2 and TRBJ2-7; 14 positions agree with TRBD2. CDR1 and CDR2 from the germline V gene are LGHNA and YNFKEQ. This CDR3 spans 17 amino acids. J was trimmed by 3 bases and V by 2 bases; bases with no gene match: 6. CDR3 DNA: TGTGCCAGCAGCCAACCCACCGGGACTAGCGGGAGCTACGAGCAGTACTTC. Translated: CASSQPTGTSGSYEQYF.